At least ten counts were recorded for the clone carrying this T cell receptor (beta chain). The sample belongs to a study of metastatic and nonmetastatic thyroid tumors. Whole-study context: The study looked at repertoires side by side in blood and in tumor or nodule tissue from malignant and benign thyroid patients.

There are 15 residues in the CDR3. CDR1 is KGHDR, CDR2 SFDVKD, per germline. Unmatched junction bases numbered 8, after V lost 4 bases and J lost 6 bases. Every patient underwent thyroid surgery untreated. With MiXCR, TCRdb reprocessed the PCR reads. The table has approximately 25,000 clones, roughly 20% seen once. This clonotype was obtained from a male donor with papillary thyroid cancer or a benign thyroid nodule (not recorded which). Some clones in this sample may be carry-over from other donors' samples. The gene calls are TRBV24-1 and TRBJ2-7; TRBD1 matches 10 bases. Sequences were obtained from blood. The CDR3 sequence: CATSDPGGTGAEQYF. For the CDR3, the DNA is TGTGCCACCAGTGACCCCGGGGGGACAGGGGCCGAGCAGTACTTC.